The 13 T cell receptor beta chains presented below share a single source sample, sequenced in a study of CD8+ T cells in alopecia areata. The authors extracted RNA and reverse transcribed it into cDNA as the sequencing template. Here immunoSEQ multiplex PCR was the method, and the copy in TCRdb shows in-frame clones only, minus some. The sample records approximately 210,000 clones, about 40% being singletons. Treatment denoted: oral pan-JAK inhibitor, 5-10 mg twice daily. This sample comprised CD4+ T cells sorted from blood, obtained between weeks 36 and 40, from a patient treated with tofacitinib. The receptors shown here come from a human donor with alopecia areata.

The V gene is TRBV30, the J gene TRBJ2-6, with D hard to call. V lost 7 bases to trimming and J lost 0 bases, with 13 bases between them. The CDR3 runs 15 residues. Germline V gene sequence: CDR1 GTSNPN, CDR2 SVGIG (reference sequence). CDR3 sequence: CASNSGGSGANVLTF. The CDR3 DNA reads TGTGCCTCCAATTCGGGTGGCTCTGGGGCCAACGTCCTGACTTTC.

CDR3 sequence: CASGRLAGSYEQYF. CDR3 DNA: TGTGCCTCCGGTAGACTAGCGGGGTCCTACGAGCAGTACTTC. The rearrangement uses TRBV30 and TRBJ2-7, with TRBD2 matching 11 bases. Germline assignment: CDR1 GTSNPN and CDR2 SVGIG (reference sequence). J was trimmed by 1 base and V by 7 bases; bases with no gene match: 6. This CDR3 has 14 residues.

In DNA, the CDR3 is TGCGCCAGCAGCTTGGCCGGTCTAGCGGATGCCACCGGGGAGCTGTTTTTT. Its translation is CASSLAGLADATGELFF. This rearrangement joins TRBV5-1 to TRBJ2-2, with 7 nucleotides matching TRBD2. The V segment lost 0 bases and the J segment 4 bases; nucleotides outside the gene matches: 9. The germline V gene encodes CDR1 SGHRS and CDR2 YFSETQ. CDR3 size: 17 residues.

The chain uses TRBV27 and TRBJ2-5; D call uncertain. V shed 2 bases and J shed 5 bases, with 12 bases lying between them. CDR1 is MNHEY, CDR2 SMNVEV, per germline (reference sequence). This CDR3 is built from 14 residues. CDR3 sequence: CASSLNSQGETQYF. CDR3 DNA: TGTGCCAGCAGTTTAAACTCCCAAGGGGAGACCCAGTACTTC.

The chain carries TRBV29-1 and TRBJ1-5; D is uncertain. V was cut by 4 bases and J by 5 bases, with 12 bases left in between. CDR3 length equals 13 residues. Germline V gene sequence: CDR1 SQVTM, CDR2 ANQGSEA. DNA of the CDR3: TGCAGCGTTGTCCCCGGGATTGATCAGCCCCAGCATTTT. Residues: CSVVPGIDQPQHF.

Sample share makes this clone medium-sized. The V call is TRBV5-4, the J call TRBJ1-2; 7 bases agree with TRBD1. This CDR3 is 13 amino acids long. Germline assignment: CDR1 SGHNT and CDR2 YYREEE (reference sequence). Trimming at V came to 6 bases and at J to 8 bases, leaving 10 bases not matched to a gene. The CDR3 is CASTRDREGGYTF. The CDR3 nucleotides are TGTGCCAGCACCCGAGACAGGGAAGGAGGCTACACCTTC.

This clone showed up just a few times. V is TRBV18 and J is TRBJ1-5; D call uncertain. Germline values: CDR1 KGHSH, CDR2 LQKENI. Trimming removed 3 bases from V and 4 bases from J, with 7 bases in between. The length of the CDR3 is 13 residues. This chain's CDR3 is CASSPSVNQPQHF. As DNA, the CDR3 is TGTGCCAGCTCACCGAGCGTGAATCAGCCCCAGCATTTT.

V is TRBV7-6 and J is TRBJ1-2; possibly TRBD1 for D (6 bases). Germline assignment: CDR1 SGHVS and CDR2 FNYEAQ. Trimming took off 1 base at V and 9 bases at J, with 30 bases between the two ends. CDR3 length: 19 residues. The CDR3 sequence is CASSLGTPKPGTRGPRYTF. In nucleotides, the CDR3 is TGTGCCAGCAGCTTAGGTACCCCCAAGCCCGGGACACGGGGACCCCGCTACACCTTC.

This clone was recorded a few times. The J gene is TRBJ2-5, the V gene TRBV28; 9 bases line up with TRBD2. The V segment lost 7 bases and the J segment 5 bases; nucleotides outside the gene matches: 2. The germline V gene encodes CDR1 MDHEN and CDR2 SYDVKM. CDR3 length equals 12 residues. For the CDR3, the DNA is TGTGCCAGCAACAGCGGGAGGGAGACCCAGTACTTC. It yields the protein CASNSGRETQYF.

This clone showed up just a few times. This sequence joins TRBV11-3 and TRBJ2-2; D is uncertain. Per the germline V gene, CDR1 is SGHNT and CDR2 is YENEEA. V dropped 5 bases and J dropped 4 bases, with 8 bases sitting between them. The CDR3 has 13 amino acids. The CDR3 region is CASSPATTGELFF. As DNA, the CDR3 is TGTGCCAGCAGCCCGGCCACCACCGGGGAGCTGTTTTTT.

This clone was observed a handful of times. V and J are TRBV28 and TRBJ2-7, with D possibly called TRBD1 or TRBD2 (5 bases each). CDR3 length: 14 amino acids. From germline, CDR1 is MDHEN and CDR2 SYDVKM. Between the trimmed V and J ends, which lost 5 bases and 2 bases, there was a span of 13 bases. The CDR3 sequence is CASSEGTVTYEQYF. CDR3 in DNA: TGTGCCAGCAGTGAAGGGACGGTTACCTACGAGCAGTACTTC.

The chain uses TRBV10-3 and TRBJ1-2; D unclear. The germline V gene has CDR1 ENHRY and CDR2 SYGVKD. V gave up 2 bases and J gave up 8 bases, with 9 bases separating them. The CDR3 length is 12 residues. The CDR3 loop reads CAISEDRWGYTF. The CDR3 DNA is TGTGCCATCAGTGAGGACCGCTGGGGCTACACCTTC.

The chain recombines TRBV6-5 with TRBJ2-2; D is ambiguous. The germline V and J ends were trimmed by 8 bases and 1 base, with 8 bases remaining between them. The CDR3 sequence is 13 residues long. Germline CDR1 is MNHEY and CDR2 is SVGAGI. CDR3 loop: CASLTENTGELFF. CDR3 in DNA: TGTGCCAGCTTAACAGAGAACACCGGGGAGCTGTTTTTT.